This note documents a single T cell receptor beta chain sequence. The data are from a study of blood T cell repertoires in COVID-19. This CDR3 contains 15 residues. The germline V and J ends were trimmed by 3 bases and 5 bases, with 20 bases remaining between them. Germline loops: CDR1 DFQATT, CDR2 SNEGSKA (reference sequence). Authors' methods: For nucleated cells, counts were estimated from reference gene primer amplification. TCRdb's copy holds only in-frame clones and misses some; the assay was immunoSEQ multiplex PCR. V and J calls and clone size are copied from that table; D and trimming were computed from the DNA. The repertoire has about 80,000 clones, approximately 78% of them found once; the top ten carry approximately 33%.

The specimen was peripheral blood. The V gene is TRBV20-1, the J gene TRBJ2-7, with D perhaps matching TRBD1 (5 bases). The sequence came from a woman aged 70-85 years with acute or convalescent COVID-19. The CDR3 here is CSASIHSIDSNEQYF. CDR3 nucleotides: TGCAGTGCTAGTATCCACTCTATAGACAGTAACGAGCAGTACTTC.